These 19 T cell receptor beta chains share one sample of origin, sequenced in a study of T cell changes during pregnancy in multiple sclerosis. Produced via immunoSEQ multiplex PCR; TCRdb's table is partial and in-frame only. The table has around 51,000 clones, around 93% seen once. The material was peripheral blood, obtained in the second trimester of pregnancy. These receptors all come from a female donor with multiple sclerosis, enrolled in a pregnancy study.

This chain links TRBV29-1 with TRBJ2-3; TRBD1 matches at 10 bases. CDR3 size: 16 residues. Germline V lookup: CDR1 SQVTM, CDR2 ANQGSEA. The V segment lost 5 bases and the J segment 1 base; nucleotides outside the gene matches: 9. The CDR3 DNA reads TGCAGCGTTTTCGGGACAGGGGAAGTCGGCACAGATACGCAGTATTTT. Amino acids: CSVFGTGEVGTDTQYF.

The CDR3 protein is CASSPSAGSYNEQFF. CDR3 DNA sequence: TGTGCCAGCAGTCCCTCAGCGGGATCCTACAATGAGCAGTTCTTC. The chain employs TRBV6-1 and TRBJ2-1, with 7 bases identical to TRBD2. Trimming cost V 5 bases and J 1 base; bases outside gene matches: 5. The CDR3 runs to 15 residues. Germline V gene sequence: CDR1 MNHNS, CDR2 SASEGT.

The CDR3, as DNA: TGTGCCAGCAGTCCGACGCGGGCCTACGAGCAGTACTTC. This codes for CASSPTRAYEQYF. The chain carries TRBV28 and TRBJ2-7; tentative D call: TRBD2 (5 bases). Per germline, CDR1 MDHEN and CDR2 SYDVKM. The CDR3 has 13 amino acids. V was clipped by 5 bases and J by 2 bases, with 10 bases between them.

The genes are TRBV11-2 and TRBJ2-3; D is possibly TRBD1 (5 bases). This CDR3 region has 15 residues. The germline V gene has CDR1 SGHAT and CDR2 FQNNGV. Trimming pared 0 bases from V and 3 bases from J, leaving 10 bases between. As DNA, the CDR3 is TGTGCCAGCAGCTTAGATCGCAGGGCAACAGATACGCAGTATTTT. It specifies CASSLDRRATDTQYF. Full variable domain (outside the CDR3, taken from reference TRBV11-2 and TRBJ2-3): EAGVAQSPRYKIIEKRQSVAFWCNPISGHATLYWYQQILGQGPKLLIQFQNNGVVDDSQLPKDRFSAERLKGVDSTLKIQPAKLEDSAVYLCASSLDRRATDTQYFGPGTRLTVL.

The V and J genes are TRBV7-2 and TRBJ2-1; perhaps TRBD2 as D (5 bases). Between the trimmed V and J ends, which lost 6 bases and 9 bases, there was a span of 15 bases. The CDR3 is made up of 13 amino acids. From germline, CDR1 is SGHTA and CDR2 FQGNSA. The CDR3, as DNA: TGTGCCAGCAGGGGGAGTGGGAGTGCTGAGCAGTTCTTC. Translated, it gives CASRGSGSAEQFF.

Of note for this clone: One end of the junction does not line up with germline, which may come from a read error. The chain couples TRBV7-7 to TRBJ2-5; 10 bases match TRBD2. This CDR3 spans 15 amino acids. The V gene's germline CDR1 is SSHAT and CDR2 FNYEAQ (reference sequence). CDR3 coding DNA: TGTGCTAGCAGCTTAGCGGGGGGACGGCAAGAGACCCAGTACTTC. This encodes CASSLAGGRQETQYF.

The chain has TRBV6-5 and TRBJ2-2, with 9 bases matching TRBD2. Germline values: CDR1 MNHEY, CDR2 SVGAGI. Trimming removed 6 bases from V and 6 bases from J; junction bases left unmatched: 8. The length of the CDR3 is 15 residues. Here the CDR3 reads CASRPSSGSPGELFF. CDR3 DNA sequence: TGTGCCAGCAGACCCAGTAGCGGGAGCCCCGGGGAGCTGTTTTTT.

The chain links TRBV29-1 to TRBJ2-5, with a possible D match to TRBD1 (5 bases). This CDR3 contains 14 residues. V dropped 2 bases and J dropped 3 bases, with 13 bases sitting between them. Germline V gives CDR1 SQVTM, CDR2 ANQGSEA. CDR3 nucleotides: TGCAGCGTTGAACTGCAGGGTGGCGAAGAGACCCAGTACTTC. The encoded protein is CSVELQGGEETQYF.

The chain carries TRBV28 and TRBJ2-5, with 8 positions matching TRBD1. Germline V gives CDR1 MDHEN, CDR2 SYDVKM. The CDR3 consists of 15 residues. Trimming cost V 2 bases and J 7 bases; bases outside gene matches: 9. As DNA, the CDR3 is TGTGCCAGCAGTTTAGGCGGACAGGGAAGGGCGACCCAGTACTTC. Protein: CASSLGGQGRATQYF. Looking up the rest from reference TRBV28 and TRBJ2-5 gives the full variable domain: DVKVTQSSRYLVKRTGEKVFLECVQDMDHENMFWYRQDPGLGLRLIYFSYDVKMKEKGDIPEGYSVSREKKERFSLILESASTNQTSMYLCASSLGGQGRATQYFGPGTRLLVL.

The gene calls are TRBV7-2 and TRBJ1-2; D not certain. Germline-derived CDR1 and CDR2 are SGHTA and FQGNSA. The CDR3 contains 13 residues. Trimming shortened V by 8 bases and J by 4 bases, and 14 bases separated the two germline ends. CDR3 amino acids: CASAFTEAYGYTF. The CDR3 region has the DNA TGTGCCAGCGCCTTTACAGAAGCCTATGGCTACACCTTC.

The DNA of the CDR3 is TGTGCCAGTACTCGGTATAGCAATCAGCCCCAGCATTTT. This translates into CASTRYSNQPQHF. This chain connects TRBV19 to TRBJ1-5, with no clear D. V shed 7 bases and J shed 0 bases, with 7 bases lying between them. CDR1 is LNHDA, CDR2 SQIVND, per germline (reference sequence). This CDR3 is built from 13 residues.

This rearrangement joins TRBV10-3 to TRBJ2-4, with 10 bases that match TRBD1. The germline gives CDR1 ENHRY, CDR2 SYGVKD. The CDR3 is 15 amino acids. J was trimmed by 6 bases and V by 4 bases; bases with no gene match: 6. CDR3 amino acids: CAISAGTGARNIQYF. DNA of the CDR3: TGTGCCATCAGTGCTGGGACAGGGGCTAGAAACATTCAGTACTTC.

The CDR3 spells CASSQNRGRRSYNEQFF. The CDR3, as DNA: TGTGCCAGCAGCCAGAACAGGGGCAGACGATCCTACAATGAGCAGTTCTTC. V is TRBV14 and J is TRBJ2-1; 7 bases map to TRBD1. The CDR3 is made up of 17 amino acids. Germline V gene data show CDR1 as SGHDN and CDR2 as FVKESK. Trimming took 3 bases from V and 1 from J; bases not matched to a gene: 9.

The chain joins TRBV7-2 to TRBJ2-7, with D possibly being TRBD1 (5 bases). This CDR3 spans 15 amino acids. V was shortened by 4 bases and J by 5 bases, with 18 bases between the two germline ends. The germline V gene has CDR1 SGHTA and CDR2 FQGNSA. The CDR3 region is CASSSTWGPSHEQYF. CDR3 coding DNA: TGTGCCAGCAGCTCCACCTGGGGCCCCAGCCACGAGCAGTACTTC.

This clone occurred once. The CDR3 sequence: CASSLIPPGITSTDTQYF. The CDR3 region has the DNA TGTGCCAGCAGCTTAATTCCGCCAGGGATTACTAGCACAGATACGCAGTATTTT. The chain employs TRBV7-3 and TRBJ2-3, with D perhaps TRBD1 (5 bases). The germline V gene has CDR1 SGHTA and CDR2 FQGTGA. Trimming cost V 1 base and J 0 bases, with 17 bases left between them. CDR3 size: 18 residues.

This clone appeared once. The rearrangement uses TRBV19 and TRBJ1-5, with D perhaps TRBD1 (5 bases). The length of the CDR3 is 17 residues. Trimming shortened V by 0 bases and J by 3 bases, and 15 bases separated the two germline ends. The germline gives CDR1 LNHDA, CDR2 SQIVND (reference sequence). The CDR3: CASSIDRAEWDNQPQHF. CDR3 nucleotide sequence: TGTGCCAGTAGTATAGACAGGGCTGAGTGGGACAATCAGCCCCAGCATTTT.

V usage is TRBV14 and J usage is TRBJ2-3; 7 bases align to TRBD1. The germline gives CDR1 SGHDN, CDR2 FVKESK. This CDR3 spans 14 amino acids. V was pared by 5 bases and J by 3 bases, with 5 bases of the junction left unmatched. The CDR3 DNA reads TGTGCCAGCAGCGGCCGACAGGGTACAGATACGCAGTATTTT. This translates into CASSGRQGTDTQYF.

This chain links TRBV6-1 with TRBJ2-1, with 8 bases that match TRBD1. V was pared by 8 bases and J by 3 bases, with 6 bases of the junction left unmatched. This CDR3 spans 14 amino acids. The germline CDR1 and CDR2 sequences are MNHNS and SASEGT. CDR3 residues: CASADRVGYNEQFF. The CDR3 DNA is TGTGCCAGCGCGGACAGGGTAGGCTACAATGAGCAGTTCTTC.

The rearrangement joins TRBV19 to TRBJ2-2, with 8 bases that match TRBD2. J was trimmed by 5 bases and V by 6 bases; bases with no gene match: 8. This CDR3 spans 15 amino acids. The germline gives CDR1 LNHDA, CDR2 SQIVND (reference sequence). For the CDR3, the DNA is TGTGCCAGTAGGGGAGCGGGAGTAAAGACCGGGGAGCTGTTTTTT. Amino acid sequence: CASRGAGVKTGELFF.